The 14 T cell receptor beta chains reported below all come from one sample, sequenced in a study of graft-versus-host responses after intestinal transplantation. These receptors are not linked to any known antigen. Repertoires were generated with immunoSEQ multiplex PCR, while TCRdb's copy carries only in-frame clones and drops some. The data hold tens of thousands of clones, with around 96% observed a single time. Sequences were derived from unstimulated CD8+ T cells sorted from spleen or lymph node cells, sampled before transplant. These receptor sequences come from a human donor who was the organ donor for an intestinal transplant.

V gene TRBV29-1 combines with J gene TRBJ1-1, with unresolved D. The ends were cut back, 3 bases at V and 5 bases at J, with 10 bases in the middle. The germline V gene has CDR1 SQVTM and CDR2 ANQGSEA. There are 12 residues in the CDR3. The CDR3 nucleotides are TGCAGCGTTGAGGGAGAAAGGACTGAAGCTTTCTTT. Its protein product is CSVEGERTEAFF.

The chain carries TRBV7-9 and TRBJ2-5; unclear D gene. The V gene's germline CDR1 is SEHNR and CDR2 FQNEAQ (reference sequence). The CDR3 covers 14 residues. Trimming cost V 0 bases and J 5 bases, with 10 bases left between them. The CDR3 nucleotides are TGTGCCAGCAGCTTAGCGACCCCGTGGGAGACCCAGTACTTC. Protein product: CASSLATPWETQYF.

This chain connects TRBV10-3 to TRBJ2-7, with D maybe TRBD2 (7 bases). CDR1 and CDR2 from the germline V gene are ENHRY and SYGVKD. The V gene lost 3 bases and the J gene lost 6 bases, with 15 bases spanning the gap. This CDR3 is 14 amino acids long. CDR3 loop: CAISDGGRALEQYF. CDR3 sequence (DNA): TGTGCCATCAGTGACGGGGGGCGAGCTCTCGAGCAGTACTTC.

This clone came up a few times. This sequence joins TRBV19 and TRBJ1-1; D is possibly TRBD1 (5 bases). CDR1 is LNHDA, CDR2 SQIVND, per germline (reference sequence). This CDR3 contains 12 residues. V lost 2 bases, J lost 7 bases, and 8 bases lay in between. Here the CDR3 reads CASSISGFEAFF. CDR3 in DNA: TGTGCCAGTAGTATATCAGGGTTTGAAGCTTTCTTT.

The chain couples TRBV4-1 to TRBJ2-1, with TRBD1 matching 8 bases. Germline V gene lookup returns CDR1 MGHRA and CDR2 YSYEKL. V shed 1 base and J 6 bases; nucleotides not matched to a gene: 5. This CDR3 comprises 15 residues. The CDR3 spells CASSQGQGAINEQFF. CDR3 coding DNA: TGCGCCAGCAGCCAAGGCCAGGGGGCGATCAATGAGCAGTTCTTC.

This rearrangement joins TRBV27 to TRBJ1-2; no clear D. This CDR3 is 12 amino acids long. Germline-derived CDR1 and CDR2 are MNHEY and SMNVEV (reference sequence). V lost 9 bases and J 6 bases, leaving 14 bases between the germline ends. The CDR3 region has the DNA TGTGCCAGTCGCCGCGGGGTCGATGGCTACACCTTC. It encodes CASRRGVDGYTF.

V gene TRBV28 combines with J gene TRBJ1-1; D perhaps matches TRBD1 (5 bases). Germline loops: CDR1 MDHEN, CDR2 SYDVKM. V lost 6 bases, J lost 0 bases, and 11 bases lay in between. This CDR3 has 14 amino acids. This CDR3 is CASSPGLMNTEAFF. The CDR3 DNA reads as TGTGCCAGCAGCCCGGGACTCATGAACACTGAAGCTTTCTTT.

This chain uses TRBV4-1 with TRBJ1-6, with 11 bases matching TRBD1. Germline V gives CDR1 MGHRA, CDR2 YSYEKL. This CDR3 has 17 amino acids. V dropped 2 bases and J dropped 9; count of bases not matched to a gene: 9. The CDR3 loop is CASSQNSGQGAGSPLHF. DNA of the CDR3: TGCGCCAGCAGCCAAAATAGCGGACAGGGGGCAGGTTCACCCCTCCACTTT.

The chain links TRBV5-4 to TRBJ2-3, with TRBD1 identical over 7 bases. J lost 1 base, V lost 6 bases, and 8 bases had no gene match. There are 15 residues in the CDR3. Germline CDR1 SGHNT, CDR2 YYREEE (reference sequence). CDR3 bases: TGTGCCAGCATCCACAGGGGTGTAGGCACAGATACGCAGTATTTT. Its translation: CASIHRGVGTDTQYF.

The chain combines TRBV30 with TRBJ1-5, with a tentative D call TRBD1 (6 bases). CDR1 and CDR2 (germline): GTSNPN, SVGIG (reference sequence). Trimming cost V 4 bases and J 3 bases, with 10 bases left between them. This CDR3 spans 13 amino acids. This CDR3 is CAWTQGINQPQHF. CDR3 sequence (DNA): TGTGCCTGGACGCAGGGGATCAATCAGCCCCAGCATTTT.

This clone was counted once. This chain joins TRBV4-1 and TRBJ2-1, with TRBD2 matching over 11 bases. V lost 3 bases, J lost 7 bases, and 8 bases stayed unmatched. This CDR3 is 16 amino acids long. CDR1 is MGHRA and CDR2 is YSYEKL in the germline V gene. The CDR3 DNA reads TGCGCCAGCAGCCAGTTAGCGGGGGGGCCCTCGAATGAGCAGTTCTTC. It codes for CASSQLAGGPSNEQFF.

CDR3 sequence: CSVEGGSGNPYEQYF. In DNA form, the CDR3 reads TGCAGCGTTGAAGGGGGGTCAGGGAATCCTTACGAGCAGTACTTC. The chain couples TRBV29-1 to TRBJ2-7, with D perhaps assigned TRBD1 or TRBD2 (5 bases each). V shed 1 base and J shed 4 bases, with 17 bases lying between them. Per the germline V gene, CDR1 is SQVTM and CDR2 is ANQGSEA. The CDR3 covers 15 residues.

The rearrangement joins TRBV14 to TRBJ2-7; perhaps TRBD1 as D (5 bases). Germline loops: CDR1 SGHDN, CDR2 FVKESK. This CDR3 is built from 16 residues. Trimming shortened V by 0 bases and J by 7 bases, and 19 bases separated the two germline ends. The CDR3 spells CASSQDAFAREWEQYF. CDR3 bases: TGTGCCAGCAGCCAAGATGCTTTCGCCAGGGAATGGGAGCAGTACTTC.

V usage is TRBV7-9 and J usage is TRBJ2-3; no clear D gene. With 5 bases removed from V and 2 bases from J, the gap between germline ends came to 8 bases. Germline CDR1 SEHNR, CDR2 FQNEAQ (reference sequence). The CDR3 sequence is 13 residues long. The CDR3 is CASSPSATDTQYF. The DNA for the CDR3 is TGTGCCAGCAGCCCAAGTGCCACAGATACGCAGTATTTT.